The clone carrying this TCR beta chain has a single count. In the original workflow: Nucleated cell number was recorded as an estimate derived from reference gene primer amplification. Profiling relied on immunoSEQ multiplex PCR, and the TCRdb table lists in-frame clones only, not all of them. Clone size and the V and J calls come from that table; the DNA yielded D and trimming. Of about 400,000 clones listed, 80% to 90% are singletons. This sample was taken from a study of blood T cell repertoires in COVID-19. Turning to the study itself: The United States, Italy and Spain were the sources of the acute and convalescent COVID-19 samples.

Sequencing was carried out using peripheral blood. This TCR was recovered from a man aged 35 to 55 with acute or convalescent COVID-19.

The CDR3 spells CASSLGVGGYNEQFF. The DNA of the CDR3 is TGTGCCAGCAGCTTAGGAGTTGGAGGCTACAATGAGCAGTTCTTC. The J gene is TRBJ2-1, the V gene TRBV11-3; a weak D match, TRBD2 (5 bases). The CDR3 length is 15 residues. V was cut by 1 base and J by 3 bases, with 10 bases left in between. Germline assignment: CDR1 SGHNT and CDR2 YENEEA.